This is a list of T cell receptor beta chains from one sample in a study of blood T cell repertoires in COVID-19. The table came from immunoSEQ multiplex PCR; TCRdb's copy has only in-frame clones and leaves some out. Counted here are about 280,000 clones, roughly 85% occurring once; the ten biggest clones make up approximately 11%. The sample taken for sequencing was peripheral blood. Receptors were obtained from a woman between 70 and 85 years old with acute or convalescent COVID-19. CDR3s include the opening cysteine and the closing phenylalanine or tryptophan. A D gene is named only where the DNA matches it firmly. Size is stated for part of the rows, as once, few or many counts, or as a class when the clone is expanded.

clone size: .; J gene: TRBJ2-7; V gene: TRBV14; D gene: .; CDR3 protein: CASSLGRGYEQYF; CDR3 DNA: TGTGCCAGCAGCCTAGGAAGGGGCTACGAGCAGTACTTC
clone size: .; J gene: TRBJ1-4; V gene: TRBV5-5; D gene: .; CDR3 protein: CASSLDRSSTNEKLFF; CDR3 DNA: TGTGCCAGCAGCTTGGACAGGAGTTCAACTAATGAAAAACTGTTTTTT
clone size: .; J gene: TRBJ1-1; V gene: TRBV3-1/TRBV3-2; D gene: TRBD1; CDR3 protein: CASSQGTGRQHTEAFF; CDR3 DNA: TGTGCCAGCAGCCAAGGGACAGGGAGACAGCACACTGAAGCTTTCTTT
clone size: .; J gene: TRBJ1-2; V gene: TRBV6-1; D gene: TRBD1; CDR3 protein: CASSAIRQGADYGYTF; CDR3 DNA: TGTGCCAGCAGTGCCATTAGACAGGGGGCAGACTATGGCTACACCTTC
clone size: once; J gene: TRBJ2-3; V gene: TRBV27; D gene: TRBD2; CDR3 protein: CASSFGGGTLMGTDTQYF; CDR3 DNA: TGTGCCAGCAGTTTTGGCGGGGGGACCCTTATGGGGACAGATACGCAGTATTTT
clone size: .; J gene: TRBJ1-2; V gene: TRBV18; D gene: TRBD1; CDR3 protein: CASSPEGATRGYTF; CDR3 DNA: TGTGCCAGCTCACCAGAGGGGGCGACGCGAGGCTACACCTTC
clone size: .; J gene: TRBJ1-2; V gene: TRBV18; D gene: .; CDR3 protein: CASSPDRNYGYTF; CDR3 DNA: TGTGCCAGCTCACCAGACAGAAACTATGGCTACACCTTC
clone size: .; J gene: TRBJ2-7; V gene: TRBV2; D gene: TRBD1; CDR3 protein: CASAGTGTYEQYF; CDR3 DNA: TGTGCCAGCGCCGGGACAGGGACCTACGAGCAGTACTTC
clone size: .; J gene: TRBJ1-6; V gene: TRBV5-1; D gene: .; CDR3 protein: CASSTGRENSPLHF; CDR3 DNA: TGCGCCAGCAGCACCGGAAGGGAGAATTCACCCCTCCACTTT
clone size: .; J gene: TRBJ2-5; V gene: TRBV5-1; D gene: TRBD2; CDR3 protein: CASSLGTSGGASETQYF; CDR3 DNA: TGCGCCAGCAGCTTGGGGACTAGCGGGGGGGCGAGTGAGACCCAGTACTTC
clone size: .; J gene: TRBJ1-6; V gene: TRBV5-8; D gene: TRBD1; CDR3 protein: CASRFAQGRGVFSPLHF; CDR3 DNA: TGTGCCAGCAGGTTTGCACAGGGGCGCGGGGTTTTTTCACCCCTCCACTTT
clone size: .; J gene: TRBJ1-2; V gene: TRBV3-1/TRBV3-2; D gene: .; CDR3 protein: CASRLTGSNYGYTF; CDR3 DNA: TGTGCCAGCAGACTCACAGGTAGCAACTATGGCTACACCTTC
clone size: .; J gene: TRBJ1-1; V gene: TRBV5-8; D gene: TRBD1; CDR3 protein: CASSSRQGARNTEAFF; CDR3 DNA: TGTGCCAGCAGCTCCAGACAGGGGGCAAGGAACACTGAAGCTTTCTTT
clone size: .; J gene: TRBJ1-2; V gene: TRBV9; D gene: .; CDR3 protein: CASSVEEGDGYTF; CDR3 DNA: TGTGCCAGCAGCGTAGAAGAAGGAGATGGCTACACCTTC
clone size: once; J gene: TRBJ1-2; V gene: TRBV12-3/TRBV12-4; D gene: TRBD1; CDR3 protein: CASSAGTGAGYTF; CDR3 DNA: TGTGCCAGCAGCGCTGGGACAGGGGCTGGCTACACCTTC
clone size: .; J gene: TRBJ1-4; V gene: TRBV6-5; D gene: .; CDR3 protein: CASSLGGGNEKLFF; CDR3 DNA: TGTGCCAGCAGCCTGGGAGGGGGAAATGAAAAACTGTTTTTT
clone size: few; J gene: TRBJ2-2; V gene: TRBV5-1; D gene: TRBD1; CDR3 protein: CASSLVSPTGGYTGELFF; CDR3 DNA: TGCGCCAGCAGCTTGGTAAGCCCCACAGGGGGCTACACCGGGGAGCTGTTTTTT
clone size: .; J gene: TRBJ1-2; V gene: TRBV7-8; D gene: .; CDR3 protein: CASSSDRYKANYGYTF; CDR3 DNA: TGTGCCAGCAGCTCGGACAGATATAAAGCTAACTATGGCTACACCTTC
clone size: .; J gene: TRBJ1-3; V gene: TRBV7-9; D gene: .; CDR3 protein: CASSDTVGNTIYF; CDR3 DNA: TGTGCCAGCAGTGATACTGTCGGGAACACCATATATTTT
clone size: .; J gene: TRBJ1-5; V gene: TRBV15; D gene: TRBD1; CDR3 protein: CATRTGQVNQPQHF; CDR3 DNA: TGTGCCACCAGGACGGGACAGGTCAATCAGCCCCAGCATTTT
clone size: .; J gene: TRBJ1-1; V gene: TRBV18; D gene: TRBD1; CDR3 protein: CASSPNRDRNTEAFF; CDR3 DNA: TGTGCCAGCTCACCAAATCGGGACAGGAACACTGAAGCTTTCTTT
clone size: .; J gene: TRBJ2-7; V gene: TRBV7-9; D gene: .; CDR3 protein: CASSLGDTGYVPYEQYF; CDR3 DNA: TGTGCCAGCAGCTTGGGAGACACCGGCTATGTACCCTACGAGCAGTACTTC
clone size: few; J gene: TRBJ1-1; V gene: TRBV11-2; D gene: TRBD1; CDR3 protein: CASSPDRGRNTEAFF; CDR3 DNA: TGTGCCAGCAGCCCCGACAGGGGAAGGAACACTGAAGCTTTCTTT
clone size: .; J gene: TRBJ1-3; V gene: TRBV3-1/TRBV3-2; D gene: .; CDR3 protein: CASSTGSGNTIYF; CDR3 DNA: TGTGCCAGCAGTACAGGGTCGGGAAACACCATATATTTT
clone size: .; J gene: TRBJ1-1; V gene: TRBV5-6; D gene: .; CDR3 protein: CASSLGATVNTEAFF; CDR3 DNA: TGTGCCAGCAGCTTGGGGGCCACAGTAAACACTGAAGCTTTCTTT
clone size: .; J gene: TRBJ1-4; V gene: TRBV12-5; D gene: .; CDR3 protein: CASGFSNQELFF; CDR3 DNA: TGTGCTAGTGGTTTTTCTAATCAGGAACTGTTTTTT
clone size: once; J gene: TRBJ2-6; V gene: TRBV5-1; D gene: TRBD1; CDR3 protein: CASSSDRGRTGANVLTF; CDR3 DNA: TGCGCCAGCAGCTCTGACAGGGGGCGGACTGGGGCCAACGTCCTGACTTTC
clone size: .; J gene: TRBJ2-2; V gene: TRBV5-6; D gene: TRBD1; CDR3 protein: CASSPRRTGLTGELFF; CDR3 DNA: TGTGCCAGCAGCCCCCGTCGGACAGGCTTGACCGGGGAGCTGTTTTTT
clone size: .; J gene: TRBJ1-1; V gene: TRBV5-1; D gene: .; CDR3 protein: CASSRGGLNTEAFF; CDR3 DNA: TGCGCCAGCAGCCGCGGGGGACTGAACACTGAAGCTTTCTTT
clone size: .; J gene: TRBJ1-1; V gene: TRBV11-2; D gene: .; CDR3 protein: CASSLGGPEAFF; CDR3 DNA: TGTGCCAGCAGCTTAGGTGGCCCTGAAGCTTTCTTT
clone size: .; J gene: TRBJ2-2; V gene: TRBV2; D gene: .; CDR3 protein: CASSKDSSANTGELFF; CDR3 DNA: TGTGCCAGCAGTAAGGACAGTTCGGCGAACACCGGGGAGCTGTTTTTT
clone size: .; J gene: TRBJ2-7; V gene: TRBV5-1; D gene: TRBD2; CDR3 protein: CASSGGLAGRKEQYF; CDR3 DNA: TGCGCCAGCAGCGGGGGACTAGCGGGGAGGAAGGAGCAGTACTTC
clone size: .; J gene: TRBJ2-7; V gene: TRBV6-5; D gene: .; CDR3 protein: CASSRPGVYEQYF; CDR3 DNA: TGTGCCAGCAGCCGCCCGGGAGTATACGAGCAGTACTTC
clone size: .; J gene: TRBJ1-2; V gene: TRBV6-5; D gene: .; CDR3 protein: CASSATTGNYGYTF; CDR3 DNA: TGTGCCAGCAGCGCTACAACAGGGAACTATGGCTACACCTTC
clone size: once; J gene: TRBJ1-6; V gene: TRBV19; D gene: TRBD1; CDR3 protein: CASSMRQGRSPLHF; CDR3 DNA: TGTGCCAGTAGTATGCGACAGGGTCGATCACCCCTCCACTTT
clone size: .; J gene: TRBJ2-1; V gene: TRBV15; D gene: TRBD2; CDR3 protein: CATSREGGRTGNEQFF; CDR3 DNA: TGTGCCACCAGCAGAGAAGGCGGGAGGACGGGCAATGAGCAGTTCTTC
clone size: .; J gene: TRBJ1-3; V gene: TRBV19; D gene: TRBD1; CDR3 protein: CASRTGQGAGNTIYF; CDR3 DNA: TGTGCCAGTAGGACGGGACAGGGGGCTGGAAACACCATATATTTT
clone size: .; J gene: TRBJ1-1; V gene: TRBV5-1; D gene: TRBD1; CDR3 protein: CASSFPGQGYQGRLNTEAFF; CDR3 DNA: TGCGCCAGCAGTTTTCCGGGACAGGGGTACCAAGGTAGGCTGAACACTGAAGCTTTCTTT
clone size: .; J gene: TRBJ1-5; V gene: TRBV4-1; D gene: TRBD1; CDR3 protein: CASSLGTGGHQPQHF; CDR3 DNA: TGCGCCAGCAGCCTCGGCACAGGGGGGCATCAGCCCCAGCATTTT
clone size: .; J gene: TRBJ2-1; V gene: TRBV6-5; D gene: TRBD2; CDR3 protein: CASSSRGGANYNEQFF; CDR3 DNA: TGTGCCAGCAGTTCCCGCGGGGGGGCTAACTACAATGAGCAGTTCTTC
clone size: .; J gene: TRBJ2-5; V gene: TRBV7-9; D gene: .; CDR3 protein: CASSFRAKETQYF; CDR3 DNA: TGTGCCAGCAGCTTCCGCGCTAAAGAGACCCAGTACTTC
clone size: .; J gene: TRBJ1-2; V gene: TRBV11-1; D gene: TRBD1; CDR3 protein: CASSPTGGQGYTF; CDR3 DNA: TGTGCCAGCAGCCCTACAGGGGGCCAAGGCTACACCTTC